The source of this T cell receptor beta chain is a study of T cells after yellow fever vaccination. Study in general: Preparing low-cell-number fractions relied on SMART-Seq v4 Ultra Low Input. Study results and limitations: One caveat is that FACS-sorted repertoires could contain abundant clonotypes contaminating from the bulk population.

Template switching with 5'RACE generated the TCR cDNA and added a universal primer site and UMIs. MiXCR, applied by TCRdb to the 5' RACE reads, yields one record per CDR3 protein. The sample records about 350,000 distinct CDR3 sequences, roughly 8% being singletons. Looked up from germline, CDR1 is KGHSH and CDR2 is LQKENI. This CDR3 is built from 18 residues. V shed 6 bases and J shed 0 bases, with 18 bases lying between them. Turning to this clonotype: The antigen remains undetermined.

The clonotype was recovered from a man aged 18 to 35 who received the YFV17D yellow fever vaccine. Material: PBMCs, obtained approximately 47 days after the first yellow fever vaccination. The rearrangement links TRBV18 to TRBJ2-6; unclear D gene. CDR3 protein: CASSPSVYGYSGANVLTF. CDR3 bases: TGTGCCAGCTCGCCTTCGGTCTACGGATACTCTGGGGCCAACGTCCTGACTTTC. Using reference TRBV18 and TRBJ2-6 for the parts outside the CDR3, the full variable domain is NAGVMQNPRHLVRRRGQEARLRCSPMKGHSHVYWYRQLPEEGLKFMVYLQKENIIDESGMPKERFSAEFPKEGPSILRIQQVVRGDSAAYFCASSPSVYGYSGANVLTFGAGSRLTVL.